A selection of T cell receptor beta chains follows, all from one sample in a study of post-analysis software for immune sequencing data. TCRdb itself ran the PCR reads through MiXCR, one entry per CDR3 protein. The repertoire has 800,000 to 950,000 distinct CDR3 sequences, roughly half of them found once; the top ten carry 4% to 5.5%. Sequencing was performed on blood. Receptors originate from a girl aged 10 to 17 with multiple sclerosis. Each CDR3 is given with its conserved first and last residue. D genes are given only for firm matches. A row's size may be missing; if present it is once, few, many or a size class.

V gene	J gene	clone size	D gene	CDR3 protein	CDR3 DNA
TRBV7-2	TRBJ2-7	.	.	CASSTGSRGSEQYF	TGTGCCAGCAGCACCGGATCAAGGGGGTCCGAGCAGTACTTC
TRBV5-6	TRBJ2-6	.	TRBD2	CASSLALRGTSGFSGANVLTF	TGTGCCAGCAGCTTGGCCTTGCGAGGTACTAGCGGGTTCTCTGGGGCCAACGTCCTGACTTTC
TRBV4-1	TRBJ2-7	.	TRBD2	CASSQGGLAGAQQYF	TGCGCCAGCAGCCAAGGGGGACTAGCGGGAGCTCAGCAGTACTTC
TRBV29-1	TRBJ2-5	.	.	CSVRGRETQYF	TGCAGCGTCCGGGGTAGAGAGACCCAGTACTTC
TRBV9	TRBJ2-7	.	.	CASSGSPLGVSEQYF	TGTGCCAGCAGCGGCTCTCCGCTGGGGGTGAGCGAGCAGTACTTC
TRBV18	TRBJ2-7	few	TRBD1	CASSPTGQGGPYEQYF	TGTGCCAGCTCACCCACCGGACAGGGGGGACCCTACGAGCAGTACTTC
TRBV7-9	TRBJ2-7	.	.	CASSLAQGSKYF	TGTGCCAGCAGCTTAGCGCAGGGCTCGAAGTACTTC
TRBV6-2/TRBV6-3	TRBJ1-2	.	TRBD1	CASSARQGFGYGYTF	TGTGCCAGCAGTGCCCGACAGGGATTCGGCTATGGCTACACCTTC
TRBV3-1	TRBJ2-7	once	TRBD2	CASSRGLAGFREQYF	TGTGCCAGCAGCCGGGGACTAGCGGGCTTTCGCGAGCAGTACTTC
TRBV19	TRBJ1-2	.	.	CASSKRSRWNDYGYTF	TGTGCCAGTTCTAAGCGGAGCAGGTGGAATGACTATGGCTACACCTTC
TRBV4-1	TRBJ2-4	.	.	CASSQVFGTGENIQYF	TGCGCCAGCAGTCAAGTGTTTGGGACTGGGGAAAACATTCAGTACTTC
TRBV5-1	TRBJ2-1	.	TRBD1	CASSRQTGPNEQFF	TGCGCCAGCAGCCGACAGACAGGGCCCAATGAGCAGTTCTTC
TRBV7-9	TRBJ1-2	.	.	CASSRGGALTNYGYTF	TGTGCCAGCAGTCGGGGAGGGGCCCTCACCAACTATGGCTACACCTTC
TRBV12-3/TRBV12-4	TRBJ2-2	.	TRBD2	CASSLTSGRPNTGELFF	TGTGCCAGCAGTTTGACTAGCGGGAGACCGAACACCGGGGAGCTGTTTTTT
TRBV2	TRBJ2-1	few	.	CASSEGSRLFF	TGTGCCAGCAGTGAAGGGTCCCGTTTGTTCTTC
TRBV5-1	TRBJ2-1	few	.	CASSSTKPSLHSSYNEQFF	TGCGCCAGCAGCAGCACGAAACCTTCCTTGCATAGCTCCTACAATGAGCAGTTCTTC
TRBV19	TRBJ2-3	.	TRBD1	CATREVGQGSDTQYF	TGTGCCACCCGGGAGGTGGGACAGGGATCAGATACGCAGTATTTT